The T cell receptor (beta chain) described here comes from a study of cytotoxic CD8 clonotypes in ibrutinib-treated CLL. On the study more broadly: The taking of response samples occurred after a median approximately twelve months of treatment, with a range of 6 to 36. Study-level results: Higher clonality was seen at ibrutinib response and a return toward baseline at progression. Higher circulating CD8+ T-cell counts strongly accompanied higher baseline clonality, above age-matched healthy donors.

Worth noting for this clone: No antigen is known for it.

Only in-frame clones appear in the TCRdb table, and some are missing; sequencing was by immunoSEQ multiplex PCR. The sample records more than 300,000 clones, 70% to 80% being singletons. About 2 micrograms of genomic DNA came from cryopreserved PBMCs for TCR beta libraries. V was cut by 7 bases and J by 1 base, with 4 bases left in between. The CDR3 has 11 amino acids. CDR1 and CDR2 from the germline V gene are MNHEY and SVGAGI. Sequenced here: PBMCs, sampled before ibrutinib treatment. This TCR came from a human donor with chronic lymphocytic leukemia. The chain links TRBV6-5 to TRBJ1-1, with no clear D. As DNA, the CDR3 is TGTGCCAGCACACGGAACACTGAAGCTTTCTTT. This sequence encodes CASTRNTEAFF.